These 20 T cell receptor beta chains were sequenced from one sample in a study of cytomegalovirus exposure and HLA in healthy donors. PCR was performed using 60 Vbeta and 13 Jbeta primers. Sequencing was performed with immunoSEQ multiplex PCR; in TCRdb, only in-frame clones are kept and a portion is missing. In the table there are some 78,000 clones, around 68% of which are singletons. Material for sequencing was PBMCs. These receptors originate from a man aged 40-49 years in good health and CMV-seropositive.

A note on this clone: At the DNA level, this CDR3 is encoded by other sequences in the same sample as well. The chain carries TRBV2 and TRBJ1-5; 7 bases are shared with TRBD1. Germline lookup yields CDR1 SNHLY and CDR2 FYNNEI. The junction had 4 bases not matched to a gene; V was cut back by 6 bases and J by 2 bases. The CDR3 is 14 residues long. CDR3 sequence reads: CASSDRAGNQPQHF. The CDR3 coding sequence is TGTGCCAGCAGCGACAGGGCAGGCAATCAGCCCCAGCATTTT. Full variable domain (remainder filled in from reference TRBV2 and TRBJ1-5): EPEVTQTPSHQVTQMGQEVILRCVPISNHLYFYWYRQILGQKVEFLVSFYNNEISEKSEIFDDQFSVERPDGSNFTLKIRSTKLEDSAMYFCASSDRAGNQPQHFGDGTRLSIL.

This clone has just one count. The V and J genes are TRBV11-2 and TRBJ2-3; 7 nucleotides align to TRBD2. CDR1 and CDR2 (germline): SGHAT, FQNNGV. This CDR3 is built from 14 residues. V trimming: 5 bases; J trimming: 3 bases; junction bases outside the gene matches: 5. The CDR3 spells CASSPGEGTDTQYF. For the CDR3, the DNA is TGTGCCAGCAGCCCTGGGGAGGGGACAGATACGCAGTATTTT.

The table lists this clone with a few counts. This sequence joins TRBV10-3 and TRBJ2-3; D call uncertain. V was cut by 4 bases and J by 0 bases, with 14 bases left in between. Looked up from germline, CDR1 is ENHRY and CDR2 is SYGVKD. The CDR3 has 16 residues. The CDR3 spells CAISGSALSSTDTQYF. The DNA of the CDR3 is TGTGCCATCAGTGGCTCAGCGCTATCTAGCACAGATACGCAGTATTTT.

The J gene is TRBJ2-7, the V gene TRBV9; D is unclear. Deletions cut 0 bases from V and 0 bases from J, with 7 bases between. The CDR3 is 14 amino acids. Per the germline V gene, CDR1 is SGDLS and CDR2 is YYNGEE. CDR3 sequence: CASSVGADSYEQYF. DNA for the CDR3: TGTGCCAGCAGCGTAGGGGCAGACTCCTACGAGCAGTACTTC. Full variable domain (rest looked up from reference TRBV9 and TRBJ2-7): DSGVTQTPKHLITATGQRVTLRCSPRSGDLSVYWYQQSLDQGLQFLIQYYNGEERAKGNILERFSAQQFPDLHSELNLSSLELGDSALYFCASSVGADSYEQYFGPGTRLTVT.

This sequence joins TRBV9 and TRBJ2-3, with D uncertain. V gave up 0 bases and J gave up 2 bases, with 10 bases separating them. The CDR3 covers 15 residues. The germline CDR1 and CDR2 sequences are SGDLS and YYNGEE. The CDR3 here is CASSVVGGYTDTQYF. CDR3 bases: TGTGCCAGCAGCGTAGTAGGCGGATACACAGATACGCAGTATTTT.

The rearrangement joins TRBV7-3 to TRBJ2-3; tentatively, D is TRBD2 (5 bases). In germline, CDR1 is SGHTA, CDR2 FQGTGA. Between the trimmed V and J ends, which lost 5 bases and 3 bases, there was a span of 15 bases. The CDR3 runs to 15 residues. The CDR3 DNA reads TGTGCCAGCAGCCCAGCGTTGCCGGGGACAGATACGCAGTATTTT. As protein: CASSPALPGTDTQYF.

This clone came up once. CDR3 protein: CASSSRQGNTIYF. Written as DNA, the CDR3 is TGTGCCAGCAGCTCCCGACAGGGAAACACCATATATTTT. The gene calls are TRBV9 and TRBJ1-3, with D perhaps TRBD1 (5 bases). Looked up from germline, CDR1 is SGDLS and CDR2 is YYNGEE. With 4 bases removed from V and 4 bases from J, the gap between germline ends came to 9 bases. This CDR3 comprises 13 residues.

This clone was counted a few times. The chain employs TRBV6-5 and TRBJ2-1; D is perhaps TRBD2 (5 bases). This CDR3 comprises 16 residues. The V and J ends lost 4 bases and 0 bases respectively, with 13 bases between them. Germline assignment: CDR1 MNHEY and CDR2 SVGAGI. The CDR3 loop reads CASSFLASLSYNEQFF. In DNA, the CDR3 is TGTGCCAGCAGTTTCTTAGCGTCCCTCTCCTACAATGAGCAGTTCTTC.

The chain carries TRBV7-8 and TRBJ2-5, with D possibly TRBD2 on 6 matching bases. Germline values: CDR1 SGHVS, CDR2 FQNEAQ. Trimming cost V 3 bases and J 2 bases, with 10 bases left between them. CDR3 size: 14 residues. CDR3 sequence reads: CASSFGGLQETQYF. CDR3 DNA: TGTGCCAGCAGCTTCGGGGGATTACAAGAGACCCAGTACTTC.

This chain links TRBV28 with TRBJ2-5, with D tentatively TRBD1 (5 bases). The ends were cut back, 3 bases at V and 3 bases at J, with 14 bases in the middle. The germline V gene encodes CDR1 MDHEN and CDR2 SYDVKM. The CDR3 is 15 residues long. The DNA of the CDR3 is TGTGCCAGCAGTTTGACGCGCAGACAGAAAGAGACCCAGTACTTC. This translates into CASSLTRRQKETQYF.

The chain carries TRBV7-2 and TRBJ1-6; the match to TRBD1 covers 7 bases. CDR3 length equals 13 residues. V shed 5 bases and J 8 bases; nucleotides not matched to a gene: 3. Per the germline V gene, CDR1 is SGHTA and CDR2 is FQGNSA. For the CDR3, the DNA is TGTGCCAGCAGCGGAGACAGGGATTCACCCCTCCACTTT. Translation gives CASSGDRDSPLHF.

CDR3 loop: CAWRWGGAVIEQYF. In DNA form, the CDR3 reads TGTGCCTGGAGGTGGGGCGGCGCGGTGATCGAGCAGTACTTC. J is TRBJ2-7 and V is TRBV30; the D gene is possibly TRBD1 (5 bases). CDR1 GTSNPN and CDR2 SVGIG come from the germline V gene (reference sequence). Trimming shortened V by 3 bases and J by 6 bases, and 18 bases separated the two germline ends. This CDR3 spans 14 amino acids.

The chain uses TRBV27 and TRBJ1-4, with 8 bases aligning to TRBD1. Germline assignment: CDR1 MNHEY and CDR2 SMNVEV (reference sequence). The length of the CDR3 is 14 residues. V shed 4 bases and J 5 bases; nucleotides not matched to a gene: 3. CDR3 sequence: CASSWDRKNEKLFF. CDR3 nucleotide sequence: TGTGCCAGCAGTTGGGACAGGAAGAATGAAAAACTGTTTTTT.

This chain joins TRBV28 and TRBJ1-3, with D possibly being TRBD1 (6 bases). Trimming pared 5 bases from V and 4 bases from J, leaving 18 bases between. This CDR3 comprises 16 residues. Germline CDR1 reads MDHEN; CDR2 reads SYDVKM. In nucleotides, the CDR3 is TGTGCCAGCAGTCAACTTCCCGGGACACCGGGAAACACCATATATTTT. Protein sequence: CASSQLPGTPGNTIYF.

The chain has TRBV7-9 and TRBJ2-1; 11 bases agree with TRBD2. This CDR3 region has 13 residues. The J segment lost 9 bases and the V segment lost 2 bases, leaving 0 bases of the junction unmatched. The V gene's germline CDR1 is SEHNR and CDR2 FQNEAQ (reference sequence). The CDR3 spells CASSLLAGGEQFF. The CDR3 DNA follows: TGTGCCAGCAGCTTACTAGCGGGGGGTGAGCAGTTCTTC.

J is TRBJ1-1 and V is TRBV19, with D possibly matching TRBD1 (5 bases). This CDR3 comprises 12 residues. CDR1 LNHDA and CDR2 SQIVND come from the germline V gene (reference sequence). Trimming took 5 bases from V and 7 from J, leaving 11 bases between them. This CDR3 reads CASSPRQREAFF. The CDR3 DNA sequence: TGTGCCAGTAGTCCACGACAGCGTGAAGCTTTCTTT.

This clone was seen a handful of times. V is TRBV29-1 and J is TRBJ1-2; 7 bases fit TRBD1. Germline CDR1 and CDR2: SQVTM and ANQGSEA. V was clipped by 8 bases and J by 8 bases; unmatched bases: 20. The length of the CDR3 is 15 residues. As DNA, the CDR3 is TGCAGCATCCTCCCCCCCCTTGACAGGGCGAAAGGCTACACCTTC. This sequence encodes CSILPPLDRAKGYTF.

This chain links TRBV6-6 with TRBJ2-5, with D unresolved. Germline CDR1 is MNHNY and CDR2 is SVGAGI (reference sequence). The V and J ends lost 1 base and 0 bases respectively, with 12 bases between them. The CDR3 has 16 residues. The CDR3 region is CASSYFTEIYQETQYF. The CDR3 nucleotides read TGTGCCAGCAGTTACTTCACAGAGATATACCAAGAGACCCAGTACTTC.

In its sample, this clone was seen a few times. The CDR3 is CATSRDRTGAREQYF. Written as DNA, the CDR3 is TGTGCCACCAGCAGAGATCGGACAGGGGCAAGAGAGCAGTACTTC. The chain joins TRBV15 to TRBJ2-7, with 9 positions matching TRBD1. Germline loops: CDR1 LNHNV, CDR2 YYDKDF (reference sequence). The CDR3 runs 15 residues. V shed 0 bases, J shed 7 bases, and the junction held 7 bases outside the gene matches.

The gene calls are TRBV6-5 and TRBJ2-7; 12 bases are shared with TRBD1. CDR1 and CDR2 (germline): MNHEY, SVGAGI. Losses at the gene ends were 8 bases for V and 4 bases for J; bases not matched to a gene: 9. This CDR3 has 15 amino acids. The CDR3: CASQLRDRGLYEQYF. CDR3 sequence (DNA): TGTGCCAGCCAACTCCGGGACAGGGGGCTTTACGAGCAGTACTTC.